The TCR beta chain under discussion was sequenced for a study of blood T cell repertoires in COVID-19. Study context: From the United States, Italy and Spain came samples of acute and convalescent COVID-19. T cells, B-cell-depleted T cells, or PBMCs supplied cDNA or gDNA.

This clone was seen just once. The V end lost 2 bases, the J end lost 7 bases, and 15 bases lay between the germline ends. This CDR3 region has 14 residues. The V gene's germline CDR1 is SGHRS and CDR2 YFSETQ. In the source study's methods: Amplification from reference gene primers served as the basis for estimated nucleated cell counts. Assay used: immunoSEQ multiplex PCR; TCRdb lists only in-frame clones, some missing. That table supplies the V and J calls and clone size; D and trimming were determined from the DNA. The sample has tens of thousands of clones, 75% to 90% seen once. The sequence derives from a woman older than 75 with acute or convalescent COVID-19. The chain uses TRBV5-1 and TRBJ1-1, with D possibly matching TRBD1 (6 bases). The sequenced sample consisted of peripheral blood. CDR3: CASSFGGLEVEAFF. The CDR3 DNA sequence: TGCGCCAGCAGCTTCGGGGGGCTAGAGGTTGAAGCTTTCTTT.